A selection of T cell receptor beta chains follows, all from one sample in a study of shared clonotypes between healthy human individuals. This table comes from immunoSEQ multiplex PCR, and its TCRdb copy is limited to in-frame clones, with some not included. The sample lists roughly 1.4 million clones; about 98.5% were seen once. The sequencing sample was made of naive CD4+ T cells sorted from blood. The origin of the receptors is a man aged 30-40 years in good health. Both conserved end residues are part of each CDR3. D genes are given only for firm matches.

J | D | V | DNA | CDR3
TRBJ2-7 | . | TRBV29-1 | TGCAGCGCGCTCGCTTGGTCAGGGCTCTCCTACGAGCAGTACTTC | CSALAWSGLSYEQYF
TRBJ2-3 | TRBD2 | TRBV28 | TGTGCCAGCAGTACTAGCGGGAGCCGCGATACGCAGTATTTT | CASSTSGSRDTQYF
TRBJ1-5 | TRBD1 | TRBV7-9 | TGTGCCAGCAGCTTATCAGGACAGGGGGATCAGCCCCAGCATTTT | CASSLSGQGDQPQHF
TRBJ2-7 | . | TRBV2 | TGTGCCAGCAGGGGGGGCCGAGACTACGAGCAGTACTTC | CASRGGRDYEQYF
TRBJ2-7 | TRBD1 | TRBV5-4 | TGTGCCAGCAGCGAAGGCGGGACAGGGTCCTTCCAGCAGTACTTC | CASSEGGTGSFQQYF
TRBJ1-4 | TRBD1 | TRBV9 | TGTGCCAGCAGCGAGGGGGACAGGCATAATGAAAAACTGTTTTTT | CASSEGDRHNEKLFF
TRBJ1-3 | . | TRBV28 | TGTGCCGGACACAGGGTCGGCGGAAACACCATATATTTT | CAGHRVGGNTIYF
TRBJ1-2 | TRBD1 | TRBV2 | TGTGCCAGCAGTGGGACAGGGCAGAACTATGGCTACACCTTC | CASSGTGQNYGYTF
TRBJ1-2 | . | TRBV20-1 | TGCAGTGCTAGCGGGGCTGGCTACACCTTC | CSASGAGYTF
TRBJ2-7 | . | TRBV6-1 | TGTGCCAGCAGTGAAGATCAACTCCCGTACTTC | CASSEDQLPYF
TRBJ1-1 | . | TRBV11-2 | TGTGCCAGCAGTCAGGCCCCGGGGGTGCGATCTTTCTTT | CASSQAPGVRSFF
TRBJ2-1 | . | TRBV18 | TGTGCCAGCTCACCACCGGGAGCGGCCTACAATGAGCAGTTCTTC | CASSPPGAAYNEQFF
TRBJ2-5 | TRBD2 | TRBV5-1 | TGCGCCAGCAGCGACCCTAGCGGGAGCTTTGAGACCCAGTACTTC | CASSDPSGSFETQYF
TRBJ2-1 | . | TRBV5-4 | TGTGCCAGCAGCGAAGGGACGTCCTACAATGAGCAGTTCTTC | CASSEGTSYNEQFF
TRBJ2-7 | . | TRBV15 | TGTGCCACCCGAGAATCGACAACTGAGCAGTACTTC | CATRESTTEQYF
TRBJ1-2 | . | TRBV2 | TGTGCCAGCGGAAGGGGTGCGGGGGCCCATGGCTACACCTTC | CASGRGAGAHGYTF
TRBJ2-7 | . | TRBV28 | TGTGCCAGCAGTTTCGCGGACTACGAGCAGTACTTC | CASSFADYEQYF
TRBJ2-3 | TRBD2 | TRBV6-1 | TGTGCCAGCGTGGGCGGGAGGGGTCTTGGCCATACGCAGTATTTT | CASVGGRGLGHTQYF
TRBJ2-6 | . | TRBV7-3 | TGTGCCAGCAGCTTAGGTCACAGGAGCTCTGGGGCCAACGTCCTGACTTTC | CASSLGHRSSGANVLTF
TRBJ1-1 | . | TRBV27 | TGTGCCAGCAGTTTAGATGGGCAGGGGCGGGTTCGGAACACTGAAGCTCTCTTT | CASSLDGQGRVRNTEALF
TRBJ2-1 | TRBD1 | TRBV19 | TGTGCCAGTAGTACTGGGACAGGTAGGATGGGTGAGCAGTTCTTC | CASSTGTGRMGEQFF
TRBJ2-7 | . | TRBV20-1 | TGCAGTGCTAGGCGTCACAACGAGCAGTACTTC | CSARRHNEQYF
TRBJ2-7 | . | TRBV27 | TGTGCCAGCAGTCTAACAGGGAATATCCCCTCCTACGAGCAGTACTTC | CASSLTGNIPSYEQYF